The clone carrying this TCR beta chain was seen once. What it binds is unknown. The junction differs from germline at one of its ends, possibly a read error. The source of the sample is a study of T cell responses to AZD1222 COVID-19 vaccine. Study-wide results and limits: The peak T cell response came first, and repertoires were sampled only after it.

Assay: immunoSEQ multiplex PCR; the TCRdb copy retains only in-frame clones and omits some. Of some 66,000 clones in the sample, about 90% were seen once. This clonotype was sampled from an adult in good health. This specimen was peripheral blood, taken on day 0 of AZD1222 vaccination.

CDR3 protein: CASSPSVSRGLF. CDR3 in DNA: TGTGCCAGCTCACCATCTGTCTCCAGGGGACTCTTT. The chain couples TRBV18 to TRBJ1-1; weak D call: TRBD1 (6 bases). There are 12 residues in the CDR3. From germline, CDR1 is KGHSH and CDR2 LQKENI.